Here is one TCR beta chain with its context. Followed longitudinally, the Seattle patients had been enrolled during active infection. V was cut by 5 bases and J by 3 bases, with 14 bases left in between. Germline loops: CDR1 SGHNT, CDR2 YENEEA. CDR3 length: 14 amino acids. The data stem from a study of blood T cell repertoires in COVID-19. Study as a whole: Italy, Spain and the United States were the sources of the convalescent and acute COVID-19 samples.

The data were produced by immunoSEQ multiplex PCR, yet TCRdb's version contains in-frame clones alone and is incomplete. The profile shows some 230,000 clones, approximately 85% of them singletons. The sequencing sample was made of peripheral blood. The sequence derives from a woman over 75 with COVID-19, enrolled during active disease. V and J are TRBV11-3 and TRBJ2-7; tentative D call: TRBD1 (5 bases). The CDR3 loop reads CASSPTGRDYEQYF. In DNA form, the CDR3 reads TGTGCCAGCAGCCCTACTGGCAGGGACTACGAGCAGTACTTC.